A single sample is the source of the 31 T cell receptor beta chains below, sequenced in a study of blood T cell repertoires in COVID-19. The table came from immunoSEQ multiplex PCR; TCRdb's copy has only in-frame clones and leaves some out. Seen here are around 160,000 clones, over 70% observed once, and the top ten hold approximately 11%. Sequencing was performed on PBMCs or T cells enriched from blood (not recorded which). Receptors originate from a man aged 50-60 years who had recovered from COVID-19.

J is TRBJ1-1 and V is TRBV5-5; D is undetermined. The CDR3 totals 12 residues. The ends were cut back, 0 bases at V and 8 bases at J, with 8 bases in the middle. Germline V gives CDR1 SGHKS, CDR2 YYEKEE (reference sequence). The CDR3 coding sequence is TGTGCCAGCAGCTTGGAGGTCAGGGAAGCTTTCTTT. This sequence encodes CASSLEVREAFF.

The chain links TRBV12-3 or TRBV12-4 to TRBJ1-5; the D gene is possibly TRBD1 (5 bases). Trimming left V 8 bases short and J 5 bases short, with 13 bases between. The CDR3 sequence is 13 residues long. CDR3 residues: CASGPGGYQPQHF. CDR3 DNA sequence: TGTGCCAGCGGACCGGGGGGGTATCAGCCCCAGCATTTT.

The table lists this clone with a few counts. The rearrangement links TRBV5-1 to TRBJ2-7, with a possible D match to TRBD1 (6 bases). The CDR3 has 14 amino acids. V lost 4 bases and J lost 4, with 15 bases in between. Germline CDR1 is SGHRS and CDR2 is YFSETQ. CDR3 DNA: TGCGCCAGCAGCCGTCAGGGGTGGACTTACGAGCAGTACTTC. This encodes CASSRQGWTYEQYF. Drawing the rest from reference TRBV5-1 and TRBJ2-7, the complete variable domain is KAGVTQTPRYLIKTRGQQVTLSCSPISGHRSVSWYQQTPGQGLQFLFEYFSETQRNKGNFPGRFSGRQFSNSRSEMNVSTLELGDSALYLCASSRQGWTYEQYFGPGTRLTVT.

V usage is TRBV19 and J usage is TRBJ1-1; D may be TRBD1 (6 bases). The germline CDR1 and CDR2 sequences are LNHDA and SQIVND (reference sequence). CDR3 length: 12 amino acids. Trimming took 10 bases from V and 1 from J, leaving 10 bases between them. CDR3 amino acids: CATLDRNTEAFF. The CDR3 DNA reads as TGTGCCACCTTGGACAGGAACACTGAAGCTTTCTTT.

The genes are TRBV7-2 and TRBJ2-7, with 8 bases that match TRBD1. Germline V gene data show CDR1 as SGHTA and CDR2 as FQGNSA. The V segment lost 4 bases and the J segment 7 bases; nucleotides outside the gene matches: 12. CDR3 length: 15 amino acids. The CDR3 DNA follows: TGTGCCAGCAGCTCCCGCCGGACAGGGCATAGGGAGCAGTACTTC. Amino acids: CASSSRRTGHREQYF.

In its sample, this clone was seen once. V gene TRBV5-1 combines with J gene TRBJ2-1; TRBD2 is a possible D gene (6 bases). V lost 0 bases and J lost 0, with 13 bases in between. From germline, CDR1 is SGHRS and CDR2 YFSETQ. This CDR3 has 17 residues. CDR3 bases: TGCGCCAGCAGCTTGGGTCCTAGCGTGCACTCCTACAATGAGCAGTTCTTC. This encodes CASSLGPSVHSYNEQFF.

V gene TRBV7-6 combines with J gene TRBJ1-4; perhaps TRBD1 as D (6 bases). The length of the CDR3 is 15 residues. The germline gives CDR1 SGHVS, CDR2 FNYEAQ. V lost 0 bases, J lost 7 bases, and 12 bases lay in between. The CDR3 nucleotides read TGTGCCAGCAGCTTAGCGGTTTTAGGGGGTGAAAAACTGTTTTTT. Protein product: CASSLAVLGGEKLFF.

CDR3 DNA: TGTGCCAGTAGTATGGACAGGGATAGCACAGATACGCAGTATTTT. Translated: CASSMDRDSTDTQYF. The gene calls are TRBV19 and TRBJ2-3, with 8 bases matching TRBD1. Germline CDR1 and CDR2: LNHDA and SQIVND (reference sequence). With 3 bases clipped from V and 0 bases from J, the junction kept 2 bases outside the gene matches. The CDR3 is 15 amino acids.

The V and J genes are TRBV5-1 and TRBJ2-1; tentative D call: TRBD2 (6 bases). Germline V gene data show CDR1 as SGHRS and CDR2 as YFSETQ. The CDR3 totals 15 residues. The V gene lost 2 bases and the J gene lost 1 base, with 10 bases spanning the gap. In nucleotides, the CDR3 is TGCGCCAGCAGCTTCCCGGGGGATTCCTACAATGAGCAGTTCTTC. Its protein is CASSFPGDSYNEQFF.

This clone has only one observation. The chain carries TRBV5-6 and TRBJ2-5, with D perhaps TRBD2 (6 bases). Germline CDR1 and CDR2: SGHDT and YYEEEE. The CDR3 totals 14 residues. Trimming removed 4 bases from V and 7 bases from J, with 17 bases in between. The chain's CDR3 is CASSPPGGIGTQYF. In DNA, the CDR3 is TGTGCCAGCAGCCCTCCCGGGGGAATCGGGACCCAGTACTTC.

Here the CDR3 reads CASSRTVLYEQYF. For the CDR3, the DNA is TGTGCCAGCAGTAGGACAGTCCTCTACGAGCAGTACTTC. The J gene is TRBJ2-7, the V gene TRBV6-5; D perhaps matches TRBD1 (6 bases). This CDR3 contains 13 residues. Trimming cost V 5 bases and J 3 bases, with 11 bases left between them. CDR1 and CDR2 from the germline V gene are MNHEY and SVGAGI.

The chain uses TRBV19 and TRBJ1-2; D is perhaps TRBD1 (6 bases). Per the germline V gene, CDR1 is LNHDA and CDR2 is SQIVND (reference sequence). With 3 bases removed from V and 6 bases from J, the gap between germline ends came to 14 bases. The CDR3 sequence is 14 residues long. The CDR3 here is CASSINAGEDGYTF. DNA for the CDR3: TGTGCCAGTAGTATTAACGCAGGGGAAGATGGCTACACCTTC.

The CDR3 coding sequence is TGTGCCAGCAGTTTATTTCCCGGGGACAATCAGCCCCAGCATTTT. It encodes CASSLFPGDNQPQHF. The chain is built from TRBV27 and TRBJ1-5; D ambiguous. Germline V CDR1 and CDR2: MNHEY, SMNVEV (reference sequence). The length of the CDR3 is 15 residues. V shed 1 base and J shed 3 bases, with 10 bases lying between them.

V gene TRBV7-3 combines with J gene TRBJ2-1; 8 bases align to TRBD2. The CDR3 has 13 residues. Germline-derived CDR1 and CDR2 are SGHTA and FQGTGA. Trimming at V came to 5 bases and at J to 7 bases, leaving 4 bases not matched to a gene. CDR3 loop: CASSSGSSNEQFF. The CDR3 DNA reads TGTGCCAGCAGCAGCGGGAGTTCGAATGAGCAGTTCTTC.

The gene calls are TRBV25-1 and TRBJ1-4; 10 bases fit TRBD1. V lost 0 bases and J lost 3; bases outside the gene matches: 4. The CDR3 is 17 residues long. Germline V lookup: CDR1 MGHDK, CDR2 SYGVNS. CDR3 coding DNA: TGTGCCAGCAGTGAATATCGGACAGGGGGGTCTAATGAAAAACTGTTTTTT. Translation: CASSEYRTGGSNEKLFF.

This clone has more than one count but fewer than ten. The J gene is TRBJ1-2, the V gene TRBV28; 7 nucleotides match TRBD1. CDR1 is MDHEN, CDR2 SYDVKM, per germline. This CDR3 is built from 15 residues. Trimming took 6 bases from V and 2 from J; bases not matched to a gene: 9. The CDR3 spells CASSLGGQANYGYTF. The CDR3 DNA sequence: TGTGCCAGCAGCCTCGGCGGACAGGCAAACTATGGCTACACCTTC.

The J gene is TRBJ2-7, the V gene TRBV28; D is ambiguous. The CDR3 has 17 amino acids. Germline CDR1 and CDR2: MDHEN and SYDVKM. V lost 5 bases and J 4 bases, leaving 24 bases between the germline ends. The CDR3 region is CASSTMRGQGVPYEQYF. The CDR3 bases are TGTGCCAGCAGTACCATGCGTGGTCAAGGAGTACCTTACGAGCAGTACTTC.

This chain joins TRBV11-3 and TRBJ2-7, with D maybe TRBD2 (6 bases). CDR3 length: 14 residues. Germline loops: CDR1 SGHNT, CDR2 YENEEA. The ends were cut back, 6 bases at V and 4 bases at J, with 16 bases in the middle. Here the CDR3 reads CASSEDGGKYEQYF. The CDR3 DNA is TGTGCCAGCAGTGAGGACGGGGGAAAATACGAGCAGTACTTC. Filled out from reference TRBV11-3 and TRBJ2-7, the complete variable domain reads EAGVVQSPRYKIIEKKQPVAFWCNPISGHNTLYWYLQNLGQGPELLIRYENEEAVDDSQLPKDRFSAERLKGVDSTLKIQPAELGDSAVYLCASSEDGGKYEQYFGPGTRLTVT.

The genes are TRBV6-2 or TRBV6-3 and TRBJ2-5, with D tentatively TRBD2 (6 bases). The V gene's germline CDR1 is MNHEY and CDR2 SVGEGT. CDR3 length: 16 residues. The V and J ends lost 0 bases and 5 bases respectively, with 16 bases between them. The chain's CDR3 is CASSYSPAGSKETQYF. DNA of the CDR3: TGTGCCAGCAGTTACTCCCCGGCGGGGAGTAAGGAGACCCAGTACTTC.

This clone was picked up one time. As DNA, the CDR3 is TGTGCCAGCAGCCAAGACCTCACCCGGACAGGTAACTATGGCTACACCTTC. This encodes CASSQDLTRTGNYGYTF. The J gene is TRBJ1-2, the V gene TRBV3-1 (or the pseudogene TRBV3-2); 7 bases align to TRBD1. The CDR3 runs to 17 residues. V gave up 0 bases and J gave up 1 base; unmatched junction bases: 8. From germline, CDR1 is LGHDT and CDR2 YNNKEL (reference sequence).

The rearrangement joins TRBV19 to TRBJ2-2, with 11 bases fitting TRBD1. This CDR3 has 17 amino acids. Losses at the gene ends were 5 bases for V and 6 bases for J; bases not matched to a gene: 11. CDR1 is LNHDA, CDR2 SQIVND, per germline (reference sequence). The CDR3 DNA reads TGTGCCAGTAGTGGACGGACAGGGGGCACGGGCGCCGGGGAGCTGTTTTTT. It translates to CASSGRTGGTGAGELFF.

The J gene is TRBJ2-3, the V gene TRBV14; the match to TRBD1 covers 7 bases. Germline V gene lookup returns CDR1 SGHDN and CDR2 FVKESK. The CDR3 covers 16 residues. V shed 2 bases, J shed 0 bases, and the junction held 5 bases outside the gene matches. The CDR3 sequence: CASSQRTGFSTDTQYF. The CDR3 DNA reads TGTGCCAGCAGCCAAAGGACAGGCTTTAGCACAGATACGCAGTATTTT. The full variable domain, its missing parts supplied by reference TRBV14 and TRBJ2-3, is EAGVTQFPSHSVIEKGQTVTLRCDPISGHDNLYWYRRVMGKEIKFLLHFVKESKQDESGMPNNRFLAERTGGTYSTLKVQPAELEDSGVYFCASSQRTGFSTDTQYFGPGTRLTVL.

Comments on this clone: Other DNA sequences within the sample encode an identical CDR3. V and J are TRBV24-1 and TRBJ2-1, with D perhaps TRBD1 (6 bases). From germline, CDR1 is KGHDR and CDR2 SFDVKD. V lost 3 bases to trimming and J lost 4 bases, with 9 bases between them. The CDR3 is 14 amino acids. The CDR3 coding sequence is TGTGCCACCAGTGATCCGACAGGATACAATGAGCAGTTCTTC. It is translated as CATSDPTGYNEQFF.

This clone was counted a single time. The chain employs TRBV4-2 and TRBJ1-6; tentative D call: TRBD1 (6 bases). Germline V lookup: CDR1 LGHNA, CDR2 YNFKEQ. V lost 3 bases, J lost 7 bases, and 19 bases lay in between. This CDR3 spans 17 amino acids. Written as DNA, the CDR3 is TGTGCCAGCAGCCAGGAGAGCAGGGGATCCGGAAATTCACCCCTCCACTTT. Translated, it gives CASSQESRGSGNSPLHF.

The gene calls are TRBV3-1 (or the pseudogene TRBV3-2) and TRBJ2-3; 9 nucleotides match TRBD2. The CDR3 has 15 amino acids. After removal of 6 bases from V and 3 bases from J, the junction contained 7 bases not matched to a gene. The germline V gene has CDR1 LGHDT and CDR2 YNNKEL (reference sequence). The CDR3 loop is CASRRTSDKTDTQYF. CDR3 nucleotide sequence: TGTGCCAGCAGACGGACTAGCGATAAGACAGATACGCAGTATTTT.

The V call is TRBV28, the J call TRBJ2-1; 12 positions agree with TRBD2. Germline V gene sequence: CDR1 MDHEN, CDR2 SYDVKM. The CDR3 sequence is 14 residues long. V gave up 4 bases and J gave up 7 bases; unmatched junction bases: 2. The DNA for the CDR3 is TGTGCCAGCAGTTCTGGACTAGCGGGAAATGAGCAGTTCTTC. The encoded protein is CASSSGLAGNEQFF.

The CDR3 spells CASSFRQGNGYTF. CDR3 nucleotide sequence: TGTGCCAGCAGTTTCCGACAGGGAAATGGCTACACCTTC. V and J are TRBV12-3 or TRBV12-4 and TRBJ1-2, with 7 bases fitting TRBD1. This CDR3 is 13 amino acids long. The V gene end was trimmed by 3 bases and the J gene end by 6 bases; junction bases not matched to a gene: 4.

The CDR3 loop reads CASSSTAWAGGEQYF. In DNA, the CDR3 is TGTGCCAGTAGCTCAACGGCGTGGGCAGGGGGAGAGCAGTACTTC. The V call is TRBV19, the J call TRBJ2-7; 7 bases line up with TRBD1. V lost 6 bases to trimming and J lost 7 bases; unmatched junction nucleotides: 15. The CDR3 has 15 residues. CDR1 and CDR2 from the germline V gene are LNHDA and SQIVND (reference sequence).

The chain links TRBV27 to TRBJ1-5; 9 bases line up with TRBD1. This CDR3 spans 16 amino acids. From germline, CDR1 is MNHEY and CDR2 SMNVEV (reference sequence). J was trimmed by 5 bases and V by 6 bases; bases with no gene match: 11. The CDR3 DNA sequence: TGTGCCAGCAGCGAATGGTTGGGACAGGGACATCAGCCCCAGCATTTT. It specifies CASSEWLGQGHQPQHF.

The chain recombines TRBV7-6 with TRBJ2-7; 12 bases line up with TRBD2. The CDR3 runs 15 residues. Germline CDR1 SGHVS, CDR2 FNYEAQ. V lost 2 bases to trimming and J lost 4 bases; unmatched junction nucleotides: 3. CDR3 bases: TGTGCCAGCAGCTTATCGACTAGCGGGGGATACGAGCAGTACTTC. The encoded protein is CASSLSTSGGYEQYF.

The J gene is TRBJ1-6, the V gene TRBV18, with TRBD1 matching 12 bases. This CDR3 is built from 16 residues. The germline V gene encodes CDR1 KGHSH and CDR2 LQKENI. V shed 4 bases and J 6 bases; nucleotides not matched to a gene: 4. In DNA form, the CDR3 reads TGTGCCAGCTCACTCGGGACAGGGGGCATTAATTCACCCCTCCACTTT. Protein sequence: CASSLGTGGINSPLHF.